Here is one T cell receptor beta chain with its context. No antigen is known for it. These data are taken from a study of radiotherapy plus CTLA-4 blockade in lung cancer. General observations from the study: Among blood TCR repertoires after radiotherapy plus ipilimumab, tumor-derived clones expanded.

Profiled with immunoSEQ multiplex PCR; TCRdb holds only in-frame clones, not every one. Of about 120,000 clones listed, about 90% were seen once; the top ten hold just under 7%. In chemo-refractory metastatic non-small-cell lung cancer, patients got ipilimumab CTLA-4 blockade together with focal radiation. The source of this sequence is a human donor with non-small cell lung cancer that progressed on radiotherapy plus ipilimumab. The source material was peripheral blood, sampled from a patient treated with radiotherapy plus ipilimumab.

The CDR3 reads CASSYSGVGTEAFF. CDR3 DNA sequence: TGTGCCAGCAGTTATTCGGGGGTTGGCACTGAAGCTTTCTTT. The chain is built from TRBV27 and TRBJ1-1; a possible D gene is TRBD1 (5 bases). Per germline, CDR1 MNHEY and CDR2 SMNVEV (reference sequence). V lost 4 bases and J lost 4, with 13 bases in between. The CDR3 totals 14 residues.